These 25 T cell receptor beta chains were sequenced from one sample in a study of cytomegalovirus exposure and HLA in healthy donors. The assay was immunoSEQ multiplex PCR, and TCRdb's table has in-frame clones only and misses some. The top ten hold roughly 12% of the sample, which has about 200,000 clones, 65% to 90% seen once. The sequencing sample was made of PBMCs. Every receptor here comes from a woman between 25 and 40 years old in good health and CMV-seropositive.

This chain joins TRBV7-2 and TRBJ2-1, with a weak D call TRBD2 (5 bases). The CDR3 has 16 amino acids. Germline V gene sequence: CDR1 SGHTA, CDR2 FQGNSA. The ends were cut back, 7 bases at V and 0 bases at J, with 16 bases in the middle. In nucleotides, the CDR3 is TGTGCCAGCACTAAACAAGTGGGGAGCTCCTACAATGAGCAGTTCTTC. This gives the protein CASTKQVGSSYNEQFF. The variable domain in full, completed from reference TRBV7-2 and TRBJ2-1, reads GAGVSQSPSNKVTEKGKDVELRCDPISGHTALYWYRQSLGQGLEFLIYFQGNSAPDKSGLPSDRFSAERTGGSVSTLTIQRTQQEDSAVYLCASTKQVGSSYNEQFFGPGTRLTVL.

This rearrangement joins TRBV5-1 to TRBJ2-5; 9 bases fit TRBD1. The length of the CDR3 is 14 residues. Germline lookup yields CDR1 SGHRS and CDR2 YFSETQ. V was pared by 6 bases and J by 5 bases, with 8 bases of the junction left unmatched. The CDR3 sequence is CASTLGTGRETQYF. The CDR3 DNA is TGCGCCAGCACCCTCGGGACAGGGAGGGAGACCCAGTACTTC.

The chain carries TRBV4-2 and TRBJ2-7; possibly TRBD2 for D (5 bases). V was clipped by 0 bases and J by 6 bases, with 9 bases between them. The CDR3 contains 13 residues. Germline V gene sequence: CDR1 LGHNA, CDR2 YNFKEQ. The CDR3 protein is CASSQDRGREQYF. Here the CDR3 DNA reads TGTGCCAGCAGCCAAGATCGAGGGCGCGAGCAGTACTTC.

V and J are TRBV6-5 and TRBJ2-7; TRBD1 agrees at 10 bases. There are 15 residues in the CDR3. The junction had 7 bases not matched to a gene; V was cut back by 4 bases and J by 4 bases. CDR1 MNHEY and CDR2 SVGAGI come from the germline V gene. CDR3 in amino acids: CASSSPRDRGYEQYF. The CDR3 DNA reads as TGTGCCAGCAGTTCGCCCCGGGACAGGGGATACGAGCAGTACTTC.

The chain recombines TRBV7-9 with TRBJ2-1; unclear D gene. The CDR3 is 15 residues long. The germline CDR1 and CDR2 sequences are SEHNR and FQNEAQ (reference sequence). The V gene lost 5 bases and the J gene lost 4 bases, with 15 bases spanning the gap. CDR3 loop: CASSALTPTYNEQFF. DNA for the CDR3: TGTGCCAGCAGCGCATTAACACCCACGTACAATGAGCAGTTCTTC. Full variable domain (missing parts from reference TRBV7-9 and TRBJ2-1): DTGVSQNPRHKITKRGQNVTFRCDPISEHNRLYWYRQTLGQGPEFLTYFQNEAQLEKSRLLSDRFSAERPKGSFSTLEIQRTEQGDSAMYLCASSALTPTYNEQFFGPGTRLTVL.

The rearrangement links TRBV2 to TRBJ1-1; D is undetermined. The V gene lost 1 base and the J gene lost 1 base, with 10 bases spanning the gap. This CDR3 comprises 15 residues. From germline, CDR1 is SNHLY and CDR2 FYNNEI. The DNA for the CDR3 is TGTGCCAGCAGTGAAGAAGGAGGCCCGAACACTGAAGCTTTCTTT. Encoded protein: CASSEEGGPNTEAFF.

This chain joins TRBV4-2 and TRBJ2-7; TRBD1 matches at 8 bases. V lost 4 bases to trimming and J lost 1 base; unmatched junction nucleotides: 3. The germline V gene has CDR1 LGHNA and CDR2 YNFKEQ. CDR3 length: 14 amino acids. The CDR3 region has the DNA TGTGCCAGCAGCCCGTGGACAGGGTCCTACGAGCAGTACTTC. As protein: CASSPWTGSYEQYF.

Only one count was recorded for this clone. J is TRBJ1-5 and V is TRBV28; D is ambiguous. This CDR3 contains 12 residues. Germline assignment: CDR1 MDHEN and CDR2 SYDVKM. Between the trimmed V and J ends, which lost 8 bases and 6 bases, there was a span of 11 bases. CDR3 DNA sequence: TGTGCCAGCTCAGTTTCCCTTCAGCCCCAGCATTTT. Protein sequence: CASSVSLQPQHF.

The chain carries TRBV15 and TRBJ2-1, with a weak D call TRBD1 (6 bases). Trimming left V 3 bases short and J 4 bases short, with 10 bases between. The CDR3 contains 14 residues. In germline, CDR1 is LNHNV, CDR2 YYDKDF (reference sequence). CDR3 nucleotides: TGTGCCACCAGCAGCTATCAGGGGTACAATGAGCAGTTCTTC. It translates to CATSSYQGYNEQFF.

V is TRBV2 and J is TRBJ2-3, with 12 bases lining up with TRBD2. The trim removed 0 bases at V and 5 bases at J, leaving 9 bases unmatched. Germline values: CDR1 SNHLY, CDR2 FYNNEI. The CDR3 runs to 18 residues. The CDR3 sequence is CASSEAMASGREVDTQYF. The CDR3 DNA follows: TGTGCCAGCAGTGAAGCGATGGCTAGCGGGAGGGAGGTAGATACGCAGTATTTT.

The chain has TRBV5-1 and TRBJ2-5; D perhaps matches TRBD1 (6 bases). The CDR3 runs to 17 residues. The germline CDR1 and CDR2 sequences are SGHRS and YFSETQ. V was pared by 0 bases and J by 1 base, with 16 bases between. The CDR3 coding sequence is TGCGCCAGCAGCTTGGACAGGGACATTATGGGCCAAGAGACCCAGTACTTC. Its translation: CASSLDRDIMGQETQYF.

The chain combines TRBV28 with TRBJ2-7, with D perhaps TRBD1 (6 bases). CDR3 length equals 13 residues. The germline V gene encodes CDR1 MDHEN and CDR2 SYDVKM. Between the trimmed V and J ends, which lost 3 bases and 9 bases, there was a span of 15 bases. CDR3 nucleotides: TGTGCCAGCAGTTTCTCACAGGGTACACGGCAGTACTTC. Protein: CASSFSQGTRQYF.

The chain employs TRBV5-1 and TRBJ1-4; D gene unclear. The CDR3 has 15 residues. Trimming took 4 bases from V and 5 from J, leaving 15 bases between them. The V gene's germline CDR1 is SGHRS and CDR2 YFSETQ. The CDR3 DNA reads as TGCGCCAGCAGCCACGGCGGCAGATCGAATGAAAAACTGTTTTTT. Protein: CASSHGGRSNEKLFF.

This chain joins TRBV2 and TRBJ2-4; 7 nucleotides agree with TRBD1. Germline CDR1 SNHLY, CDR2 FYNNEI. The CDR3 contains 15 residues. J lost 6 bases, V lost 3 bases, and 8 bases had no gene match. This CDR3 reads CASSDKTGSPNIQYF. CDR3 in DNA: TGTGCCAGCAGTGACAAGACAGGGTCCCCAAACATTCAGTACTTC.

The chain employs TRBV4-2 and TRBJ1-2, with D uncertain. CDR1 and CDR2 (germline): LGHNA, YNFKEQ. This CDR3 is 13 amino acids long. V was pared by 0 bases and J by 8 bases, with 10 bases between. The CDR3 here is CASSQDSREGYTF. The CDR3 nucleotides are TGTGCCAGCAGCCAAGATTCGAGGGAAGGCTACACCTTC.

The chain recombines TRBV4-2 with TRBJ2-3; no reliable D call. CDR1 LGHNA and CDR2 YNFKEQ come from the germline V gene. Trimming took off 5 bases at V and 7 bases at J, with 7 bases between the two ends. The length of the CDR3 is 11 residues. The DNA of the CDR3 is TGTGCCAGCAGCAGTTCTAATACGCAGTATTTT. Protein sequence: CASSSSNTQYF.

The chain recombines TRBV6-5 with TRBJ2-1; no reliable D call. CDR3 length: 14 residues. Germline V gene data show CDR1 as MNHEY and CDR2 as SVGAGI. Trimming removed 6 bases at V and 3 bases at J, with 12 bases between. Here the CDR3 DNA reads TGTGCCAGCAGACACGGCAGGAACTACAATGAGCAGTTCTTC. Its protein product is CASRHGRNYNEQFF.

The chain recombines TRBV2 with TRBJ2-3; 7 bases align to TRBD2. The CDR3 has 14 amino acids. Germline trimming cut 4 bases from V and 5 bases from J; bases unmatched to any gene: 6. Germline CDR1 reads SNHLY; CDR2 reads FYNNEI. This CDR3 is CASSVVGGGDTQYF. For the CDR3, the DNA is TGTGCCAGCAGTGTGGTGGGCGGGGGAGATACGCAGTATTTT.

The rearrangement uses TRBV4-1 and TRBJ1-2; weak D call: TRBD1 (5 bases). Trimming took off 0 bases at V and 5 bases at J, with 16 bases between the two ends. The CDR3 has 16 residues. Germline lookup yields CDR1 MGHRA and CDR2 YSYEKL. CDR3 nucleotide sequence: TGCGCCAGCAGCCAAGATCTTCAGGGTTCAACTTATGGCTACACCTTC. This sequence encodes CASSQDLQGSTYGYTF.

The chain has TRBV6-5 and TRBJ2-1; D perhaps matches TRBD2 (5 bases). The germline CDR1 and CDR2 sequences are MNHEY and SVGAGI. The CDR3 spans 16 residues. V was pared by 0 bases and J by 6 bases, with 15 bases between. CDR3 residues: CASSYSWESGSNEQFF. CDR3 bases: TGTGCCAGCAGTTACTCTTGGGAGAGTGGATCCAATGAGCAGTTCTTC.

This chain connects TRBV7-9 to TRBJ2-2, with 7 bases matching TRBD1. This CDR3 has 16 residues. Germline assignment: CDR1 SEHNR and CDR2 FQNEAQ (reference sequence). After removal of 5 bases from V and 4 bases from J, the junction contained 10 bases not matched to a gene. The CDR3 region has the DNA TGTGCCAGCAGCCCCTTCAGACAGGGCGCCACCGGGGAGCTGTTTTTT. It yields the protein CASSPFRQGATGELFF.

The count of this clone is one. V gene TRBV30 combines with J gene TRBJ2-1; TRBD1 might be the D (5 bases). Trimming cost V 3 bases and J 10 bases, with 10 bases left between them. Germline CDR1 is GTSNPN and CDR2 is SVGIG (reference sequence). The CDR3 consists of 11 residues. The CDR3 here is CAWSQGREQFF. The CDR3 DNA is TGTGCCTGGAGCCAGGGCCGGGAGCAGTTCTTC.

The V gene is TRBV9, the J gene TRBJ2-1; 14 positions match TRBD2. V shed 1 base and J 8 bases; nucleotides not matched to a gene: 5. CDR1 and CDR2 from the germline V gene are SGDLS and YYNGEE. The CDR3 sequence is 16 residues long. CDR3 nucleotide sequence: TGTGCCAGCAGCGTATTTTCGACTAGCGGGGGGGATGAGCAGTTCTTC. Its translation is CASSVFSTSGGDEQFF.

CDR3 sequence reads: CASILREPNYGYTF. In DNA form, the CDR3 reads TGTGCCAGCATTTTGAGGGAACCTAACTATGGCTACACCTTC. The V and J genes are TRBV2 and TRBJ1-2; the D is unclear. V gave up 7 bases and J gave up 0 bases, with 12 bases separating them. Germline V gene lookup returns CDR1 SNHLY and CDR2 FYNNEI. The CDR3 is 14 residues long.

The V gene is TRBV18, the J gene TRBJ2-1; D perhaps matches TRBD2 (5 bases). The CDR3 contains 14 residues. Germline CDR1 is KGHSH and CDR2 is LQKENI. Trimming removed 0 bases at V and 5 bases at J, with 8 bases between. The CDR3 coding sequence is TGTGCCAGCTCACCACCTAGCGTACACAATGAGCAGTTCTTC. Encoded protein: CASSPPSVHNEQFF.